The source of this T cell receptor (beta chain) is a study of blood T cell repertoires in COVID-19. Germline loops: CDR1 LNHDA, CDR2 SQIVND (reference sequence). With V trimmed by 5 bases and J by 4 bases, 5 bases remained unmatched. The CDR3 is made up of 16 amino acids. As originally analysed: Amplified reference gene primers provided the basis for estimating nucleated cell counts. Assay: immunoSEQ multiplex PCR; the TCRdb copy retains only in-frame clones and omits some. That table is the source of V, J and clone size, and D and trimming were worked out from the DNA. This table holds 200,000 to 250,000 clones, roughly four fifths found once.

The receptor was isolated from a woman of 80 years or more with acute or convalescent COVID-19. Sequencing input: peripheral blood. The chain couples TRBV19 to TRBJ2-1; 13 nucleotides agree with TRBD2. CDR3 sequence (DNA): TGTGCCAGTAGTCCACAACTAGCGGGGGGGTACAATGAGCAGTTCTTC. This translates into CASSPQLAGGYNEQFF.